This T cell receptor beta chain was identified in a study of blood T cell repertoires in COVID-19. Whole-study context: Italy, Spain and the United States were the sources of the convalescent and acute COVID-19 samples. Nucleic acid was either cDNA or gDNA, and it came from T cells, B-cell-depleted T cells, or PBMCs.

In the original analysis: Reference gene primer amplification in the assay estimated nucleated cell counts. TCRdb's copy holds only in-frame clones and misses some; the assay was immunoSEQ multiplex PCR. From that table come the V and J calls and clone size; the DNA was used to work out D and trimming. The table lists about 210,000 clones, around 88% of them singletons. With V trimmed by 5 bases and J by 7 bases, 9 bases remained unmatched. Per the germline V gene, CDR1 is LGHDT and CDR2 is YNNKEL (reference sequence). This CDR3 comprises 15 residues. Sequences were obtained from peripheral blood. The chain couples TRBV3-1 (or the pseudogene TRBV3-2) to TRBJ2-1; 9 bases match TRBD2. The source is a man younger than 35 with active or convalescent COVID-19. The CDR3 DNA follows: TGTGCCAGCAGCTTCATTAGCGGGAGTGGGAATGAGCAGTTCTTC. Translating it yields CASSFISGSGNEQFF.